This TCR beta chain appears in the sequencing data of a study of cytomegalovirus exposure and HLA in healthy donors. Background on the study: Around 87 million unique TCRs, all from HLA-typed donors, were included in an early release of the data.

Regarding this clone: Its target is not known.

The CDR3 sequence is 18 residues long. The trim removed 4 bases at V and 7 bases at J, leaving 14 bases unmatched. Per the germline V gene, CDR1 is WNHNN and CDR2 is SYGVQD (reference sequence). Study observations and caveats: A later analysis linked a missense variant in DCLRE1C to the trimming of TCR beta V and J genes. A few chains tied to CMV proved CMV antigen-specific in vitro.

PCR amplification relied on 60 Vbeta primers (plus 13 Jbeta primers). Source study methods: A follow-up analysis tallied 65 million to 80 million unique TCR beta chains, roughly 9.9 million shared. Only in-frame clones appear in the TCRdb table, and some are missing; sequencing was by immunoSEQ multiplex PCR. That table furnishes V, J and clone size, whereas the DNA furnished D and trimming. The top ten clones hold approximately 1.5% of a sample with about 150,000 clones, about 72% of them seen once. Sequences were obtained from PBMCs. This TCR derives from a male donor in good health and CMV-seronegative. The chain links TRBV10-1 to TRBJ2-1; 12 bases are a match to TRBD2. The DNA of the CDR3 is TGCGCCAGCAGTGGTGGGCTAGCGGGGGGGAACTTGGGGAATGAGCAGTTCTTC. This translates into CASSGGLAGGNLGNEQFF.